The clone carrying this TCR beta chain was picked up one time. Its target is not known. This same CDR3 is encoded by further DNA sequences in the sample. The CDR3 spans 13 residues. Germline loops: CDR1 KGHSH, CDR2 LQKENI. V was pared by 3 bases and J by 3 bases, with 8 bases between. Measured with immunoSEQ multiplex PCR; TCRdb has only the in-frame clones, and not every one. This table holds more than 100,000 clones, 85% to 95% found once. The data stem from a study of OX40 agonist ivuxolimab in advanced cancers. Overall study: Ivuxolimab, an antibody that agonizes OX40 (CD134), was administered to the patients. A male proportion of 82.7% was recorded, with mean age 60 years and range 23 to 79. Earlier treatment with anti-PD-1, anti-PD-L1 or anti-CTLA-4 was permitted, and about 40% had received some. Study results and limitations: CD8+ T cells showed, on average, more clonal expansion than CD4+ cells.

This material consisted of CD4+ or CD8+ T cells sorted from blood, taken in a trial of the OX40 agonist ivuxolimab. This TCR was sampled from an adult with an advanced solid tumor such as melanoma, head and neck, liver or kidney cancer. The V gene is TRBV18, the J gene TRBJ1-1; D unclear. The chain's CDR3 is CASSPPGDTEAFF. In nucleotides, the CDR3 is TGTGCCAGCTCACCCCCCGGGGACACTGAAGCTTTCTTT.